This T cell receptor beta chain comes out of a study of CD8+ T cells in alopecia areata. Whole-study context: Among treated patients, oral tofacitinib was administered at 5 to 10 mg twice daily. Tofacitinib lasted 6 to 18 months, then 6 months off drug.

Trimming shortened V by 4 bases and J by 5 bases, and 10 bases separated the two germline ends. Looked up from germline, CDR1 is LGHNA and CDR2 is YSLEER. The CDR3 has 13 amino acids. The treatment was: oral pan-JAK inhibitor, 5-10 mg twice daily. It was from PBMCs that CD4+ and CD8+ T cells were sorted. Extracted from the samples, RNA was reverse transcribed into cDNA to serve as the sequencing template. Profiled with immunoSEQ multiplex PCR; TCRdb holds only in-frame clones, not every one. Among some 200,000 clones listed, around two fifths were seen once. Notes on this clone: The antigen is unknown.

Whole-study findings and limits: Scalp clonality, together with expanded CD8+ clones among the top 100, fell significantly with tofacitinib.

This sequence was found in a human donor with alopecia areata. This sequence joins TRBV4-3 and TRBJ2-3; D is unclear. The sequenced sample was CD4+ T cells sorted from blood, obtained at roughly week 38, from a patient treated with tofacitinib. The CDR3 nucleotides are TGCGCCAGCAGCCTCGACAAAAAAGATACGCAGTATTTT. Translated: CASSLDKKDTQYF.